A single sample is the source of the 27 T cell receptor beta chains below, sequenced in a study of shared clonotypes between healthy human individuals. TCRdb keeps only in-frame clones here, not all; method: immunoSEQ multiplex PCR. The sample gives approximately 2.3 million clones, approximately 93% of which show up once; 0.3% to 0.4% is in the top ten. The sequencing input was naive CD4+ T cells from PBMCs. Subset given: CD45RA+ positively selected. The receptors were gathered from a man between 18 and 29 years old in good health. Some clones in this sample may be carry-over from other donors' samples.

In its sample, this clone was seen a few times. The J gene is TRBJ1-1, the V gene TRBV4-1; D is ambiguous. V lost 8 bases, J lost 7 bases, and 11 bases lay in between. CDR1 and CDR2 from the germline V gene are MGHRA and YSYEKL. The CDR3 runs 11 residues. The CDR3: CASVGVNEAFF. DNA for the CDR3: TGCGCCAGCGTCGGTGTGAATGAAGCTTTCTTT.

The chain recombines TRBV27 with TRBJ1-5, with 8 positions matching TRBD1. Germline CDR1 and CDR2: MNHEY and SMNVEV (reference sequence). This CDR3 has 18 residues. V shed 0 bases and J 1 base; nucleotides not matched to a gene: 8. The CDR3: CASSLSASGGASNQPQHF. DNA of the CDR3: TGTGCCAGCAGTTTATCGGCGTCAGGGGGCGCAAGCAATCAGCCCCAGCATTTT.

The chain is built from TRBV6-6 and TRBJ2-5; D is uncertain. The V end lost 6 bases, the J end lost 2 bases, and 10 bases lay between the germline ends. The CDR3 has 13 residues. Germline loops: CDR1 MNHNY, CDR2 SVGAGI (reference sequence). For the CDR3, the DNA is TGTGCCAGCAGGATACAGTTACAAGAGACCCAGTACTTC. The encoded protein is CASRIQLQETQYF.

Of note for this clone: Other DNA sequences within the sample encode an identical CDR3. The gene calls are TRBV13 and TRBJ1-2, with 10 positions matching TRBD1. V trimming: 5 bases; J trimming: 2 bases; junction bases outside the gene matches: 2. CDR3 size: 14 residues. In germline, CDR1 is PRHDT, CDR2 FYEKMQ (reference sequence). CDR3 loop: CASSLGQGNYGYTF. The CDR3, as DNA: TGTGCCAGCAGCCTGGGACAGGGGAACTATGGCTACACCTTC.

The CDR3 DNA reads TGTGCCAGCTCACCCGCCCGGGACAGGGCAGGAGGTGGCTACACCTTC. It translates to CASSPARDRAGGGYTF. The chain employs TRBV18 and TRBJ1-2, with TRBD1 matching over 9 bases. This CDR3 comprises 16 residues. J lost 7 bases, V lost 3 bases, and 12 bases had no gene match. CDR1 and CDR2 (germline): KGHSH, LQKENI.

J is TRBJ2-7 and V is TRBV2, with 7 bases identical to TRBD1. The J segment lost 3 bases and the V segment lost 3 bases, leaving 5 bases of the junction unmatched. The CDR3 has 14 amino acids. Germline CDR1 SNHLY, CDR2 FYNNEI. The CDR3 sequence: CASSERRDSYEQYF. CDR3 sequence (DNA): TGTGCCAGCAGTGAGCGTAGGGACAGCTACGAGCAGTACTTC.

This clone was counted between two and nine times. CDR3 region: CASSIRSVSGNTIYF. In nucleotides, the CDR3 is TGTGCCAGTAGTATTAGATCCGTCTCTGGAAACACCATATATTTT. The chain combines TRBV19 with TRBJ1-3; the D is unclear. Looked up from germline, CDR1 is LNHDA and CDR2 is SQIVND (reference sequence). V was clipped by 3 bases and J by 0 bases, with 9 bases between them. The CDR3 extends over 15 amino acids.

Concerning this clone: This specimen includes other DNA sequences encoding the same CDR3. V usage is TRBV5-1 and J usage is TRBJ2-7, with TRBD1 matching over 9 bases. Germline V lookup: CDR1 SGHRS, CDR2 YFSETQ. The CDR3 has 13 amino acids. The J segment lost 6 bases and the V segment lost 2 bases, leaving 3 bases of the junction unmatched. The chain's CDR3 is CASSLRQGGEQYF. The DNA of the CDR3 is TGCGCCAGCAGCTTAAGACAGGGGGGCGAGCAGTACTTC.

The chain carries TRBV5-4 and TRBJ2-3; D perhaps matches TRBD1 (6 bases). CDR1 is SGHNT and CDR2 is YYREEE in the germline V gene (reference sequence). Trimming stripped 2 bases from V and 6 bases from J, with 13 bases between. The CDR3 consists of 14 residues. CDR3 DNA: TGTGCCAGCAGCTTTTTAGGGGGTCGGGATACGCAGTATTTT. It specifies CASSFLGGRDTQYF.

DNA of the CDR3: TGTGCCAGCAGGGGACAGGGAAGAGCTAATGAAAAACTGTTTTTT. Translation gives CASRGQGRANEKLFF. The chain recombines TRBV7-8 with TRBJ1-4; TRBD1 matches 9 bases. This CDR3 is built from 15 residues. CDR1 is SGHVS and CDR2 is FQNEAQ in the germline V gene. With V trimmed by 6 bases and J by 3 bases, 5 bases remained unmatched.

The CDR3 bases are TGTGCCAGTAGTATTCTCGGGGGTGGTACCGGGGAGCTGTTTTTT. Translated, it gives CASSILGGGTGELFF. J is TRBJ2-2 and V is TRBV19; a weak D match, TRBD2 (6 bases). Trimming took off 3 bases at V and 5 bases at J, with 13 bases between the two ends. The CDR3 is 15 residues long. Looked up from germline, CDR1 is LNHDA and CDR2 is SQIVND (reference sequence). Supplemented by reference TRBV19 and TRBJ2-2, the full variable domain reads DGGITQSPKYLFRKEGQNVTLSCEQNLNHDAMYWYRQDPGQGLRLIYYSQIVNDFQKGDIAEGYSVSREKKESFPLTVTSAQKNPTAFYLCASSILGGGTGELFFGEGSRLTVL.

This chain links TRBV7-2 with TRBJ1-4; 7 bases map to TRBD1. J was trimmed by 8 bases and V by 5 bases; bases with no gene match: 11. Germline CDR1 reads SGHTA; CDR2 reads FQGNSA. The CDR3 is made up of 15 amino acids. This CDR3 is CASSPSPGQEEKLFF. CDR3 nucleotide sequence: TGTGCCAGCAGCCCCTCCCCCGGACAGGAGGAAAAACTGTTTTTT.

This clone was seen just once. CDR3 region: CASSAGLSTDTQYF. The DNA for the CDR3 is TGTGCCAGCAGTGCAGGGCTTAGCACAGATACGCAGTATTTT. V is TRBV2 and J is TRBJ2-3; tentatively, D is TRBD1 (5 bases). This CDR3 is 14 amino acids long. From germline, CDR1 is SNHLY and CDR2 FYNNEI. Trimming shortened V by 4 bases and J by 0 bases, and 8 bases separated the two germline ends.

V gene TRBV28 combines with J gene TRBJ1-5; perhaps TRBD1 as D (6 bases). Per germline, CDR1 MDHEN and CDR2 SYDVKM. The CDR3 covers 14 residues. Trimming removed 5 bases at V and 9 bases at J, with 17 bases between. The CDR3 bases are TGTGCCAGCAGTCTACCCACGGGGGGCTGGCCCCAGCATTTT. Its protein product is CASSLPTGGWPQHF.

V gene TRBV2 combines with J gene TRBJ1-2; TRBD1 aligns across 11 bases. CDR1 and CDR2 from the germline V gene are SNHLY and FYNNEI. This CDR3 spans 15 amino acids. The J segment lost 6 bases and the V segment lost 6 bases, leaving 9 bases of the junction unmatched. The CDR3 is CASSGPGQGVHGYTF. The CDR3 nucleotides read TGTGCCAGCAGCGGGCCGGGACAGGGGGTACATGGCTACACCTTC.

The rearrangement joins TRBV4-1 to TRBJ2-7; D remains unclear. Germline assignment: CDR1 MGHRA and CDR2 YSYEKL. The CDR3 spans 18 residues. V dropped 0 bases and J dropped 2 bases, with 20 bases sitting between them. The CDR3 is CASSQEVGRNPATYEQYF. Written as DNA, the CDR3 is TGCGCCAGCAGCCAAGAGGTTGGGCGCAACCCTGCCACCTACGAGCAGTACTTC.

The chain joins TRBV4-2 to TRBJ1-3; TRBD1 is a possible D gene (5 bases). CDR1 is LGHNA, CDR2 YNFKEQ, per germline. The CDR3 totals 16 residues. V dropped 4 bases and J dropped 3 bases, with 16 bases sitting between them. The CDR3 loop is CASSPLGGRDGNTIYF. Written as DNA, the CDR3 is TGTGCCAGCAGCCCTCTAGGAGGCAGGGATGGAAACACCATATATTTT.

The chain links TRBV19 to TRBJ2-7, with 7 bases fitting TRBD2. Germline values: CDR1 LNHDA, CDR2 SQIVND (reference sequence). This CDR3 contains 15 residues. J gave up 3 bases and V 9 bases, and 14 bases lay outside the gene matches. The CDR3 DNA follows: TGTGCCAGCCGAGGGAGCGGGGCGGGTGTCTACGAGCAGTACTTC. It specifies CASRGSGAGVYEQYF.

Details on this clone: The identical CDR3 is also encoded by other nucleotide sequences in the sample. V usage is TRBV28 and J usage is TRBJ2-7; D remains unclear. The CDR3 consists of 14 residues. Deletions cut 2 bases from V and 0 bases from J, with 8 bases between. The germline CDR1 and CDR2 sequences are MDHEN and SYDVKM. In DNA form, the CDR3 reads TGTGCCAGCAGTTTAGTCAGCAGCTCCTACGAGCAGTACTTC. Amino acid sequence: CASSLVSSSYEQYF.

This sequence joins TRBV4-1 and TRBJ2-1, with TRBD2 matching 7 bases. The trim removed 0 bases at V and 4 bases at J, leaving 9 bases unmatched. Germline values: CDR1 MGHRA, CDR2 YSYEKL. CDR3 length equals 17 residues. This CDR3 reads CASSQDRGGRGYNEQFF. The CDR3 nucleotides read TGCGCCAGCAGCCAAGATCGGGGCGGGAGAGGGTACAATGAGCAGTTCTTC.

The V call is TRBV28, the J call TRBJ1-5; perhaps TRBD1 as D (5 bases). The CDR3 consists of 14 residues. Germline CDR1 and CDR2: MDHEN and SYDVKM. V lost 6 bases to trimming and J lost 2 bases, with 11 bases between them. The CDR3 nucleotides are TGTGCCAGCAGACGCCCGGGGGGCAATCAGCCCCAGCATTTT. Encoded protein: CASRRPGGNQPQHF.

J is TRBJ2-3 and V is TRBV28; D remains unclear. The V and J ends lost 5 bases and 6 bases respectively, with 15 bases between them. CDR1 MDHEN and CDR2 SYDVKM come from the germline V gene. The CDR3 covers 14 residues. Written as DNA, the CDR3 is TGTGCCAGCAGTCTACCCTTGACGTTCGATACGCAGTATTTT. Amino acids: CASSLPLTFDTQYF.

CDR3 amino acids: CASSEGRYTEAFF. DNA for the CDR3: TGTGCCAGCAGTGAAGGGCGGTACACTGAAGCTTTCTTT. This sequence joins TRBV6-1 and TRBJ1-1; D is uncertain. V lost 1 base and J 3 bases, leaving 6 bases between the germline ends. CDR3 length: 13 amino acids. CDR1 is MNHNS and CDR2 is SASEGT in the germline V gene.

V usage is TRBV5-1 and J usage is TRBJ2-7, with D possibly matching TRBD1 (5 bases). Trimming removed 0 bases at V and 5 bases at J, with 15 bases between. The CDR3 loop spans 15 amino acids. The germline V gene encodes CDR1 SGHRS and CDR2 YFSETQ. The CDR3 protein is CASSLVGQGIDEQYF. The CDR3 nucleotides read TGCGCCAGCAGCTTGGTAGGGCAGGGTATCGACGAGCAGTACTTC.

A note on this clone: Different DNA sequences within this sample yield the same CDR3. This chain connects TRBV5-1 to TRBJ2-7; D is possibly TRBD2 (6 bases). Trimming pared 0 bases from V and 1 base from J, leaving 17 bases between. CDR1 is SGHRS, CDR2 YFSETQ, per germline. The CDR3 is made up of 17 amino acids. The CDR3 DNA follows: TGCGCCAGCAGCTTGGCCGGGAGCCCGGCTCGGTCCTACGAGCAGTACTTC. The encoded protein is CASSLAGSPARSYEQYF.

The CDR3, as DNA: TGTGCCAGCAGGGAGACTAGCGGGAGGGCAGTGTATCAGGAGACCCAGTACTTC. This sequence encodes CASRETSGRAVYQETQYF. The chain combines TRBV2 with TRBJ2-5; 14 bases map to TRBD2. The CDR3 totals 18 residues. Germline values: CDR1 SNHLY, CDR2 FYNNEI. After removal of 6 bases from V and 5 bases from J, the junction contained 14 bases not matched to a gene.

V and J are TRBV7-2 and TRBJ2-1, with TRBD2 identical over 10 bases. V dropped 5 bases and J dropped 9; count of bases not matched to a gene: 4. The CDR3 spans 13 residues. Germline assignment: CDR1 SGHTA and CDR2 FQGNSA. The CDR3 here is CASSPEREGEQFF. In DNA, the CDR3 is TGTGCCAGCAGCCCTGAGCGGGAGGGTGAGCAGTTCTTC.